The next 12 T cell receptor beta chains were all read from a single sample in a study of T cell repertoires in cytomegalovirus infection. TCRdb fed the reads into MiXCR, producing one record per CDR3 protein. The table includes some 600,000 distinct CDR3 sequences, roughly a quarter detected once. The sequenced sample consisted of CD8+ T cells from PBMCs. These receptor sequences come from a human donor in good health (CMV status not recorded). Some clones in this sample may be carry-over from other donors' samples.

This clonotype has a count of ten or more. The chain combines TRBV11-2 with TRBJ2-5; either TRBD1 or TRBD2 may fit D (5 bases each). The CDR3 contains 16 residues. Germline V gene lookup returns CDR1 SGHAT and CDR2 FQNNGV. The V and J ends lost 0 bases and 1 base respectively, with 12 bases between them. CDR3 loop: CASSLDGPGTQETQYF. DNA of the CDR3: TGTGCCAGCAGCTTAGATGGGCCAGGGACCCAAGAGACCCAGTACTTC. The full variable domain, its missing parts supplied by reference TRBV11-2 and TRBJ2-5, is EAGVAQSPRYKIIEKRQSVAFWCNPISGHATLYWYQQILGQGPKLLIQFQNNGVVDDSQLPKDRFSAERLKGVDSTLKIQPAKLEDSAVYLCASSLDGPGTQETQYFGPGTRLLVL.

This clonotype was observed a handful of times. The J gene is TRBJ2-1, the V gene TRBV24-1; D possibly uses TRBD1 or TRBD2 (5 bases each). The CDR3 extends over 14 amino acids. The V end lost 2 bases, the J end lost 6 bases, and 10 bases lay between the germline ends. Germline lookup yields CDR1 KGHDR and CDR2 SFDVKD. The CDR3 nucleotides are TGTGCCACCAGTGATTCCTGGGGGAGCAATGAGCAGTTCTTC. It specifies CATSDSWGSNEQFF.

The chain carries TRBV7-9 and TRBJ1-6; D remains ambiguous. Germline CDR1 and CDR2: SEHNR and FQNEAQ (reference sequence). Trimming left V 7 bases short and J 8 bases short, with 18 bases between. This CDR3 is 15 amino acids long. In DNA, the CDR3 is TGTGCCAGCACCCTAGGGCCGATTCGGGATTCACCCCTCCACTTT. This gives the protein CASTLGPIRDSPLHF.

This chain uses TRBV11-2 with TRBJ2-4; D tentatively fits TRBD1 or TRBD2 (5 bases each). V was pared by 8 bases and J by 1 base, with 12 bases between. The CDR3 has 14 amino acids. CDR1 SGHAT and CDR2 FQNNGV come from the germline V gene. The CDR3 nucleotides are TGTGCCAGCGATGAGGGGCTGGCCAAAAACATTCAGTACTTC. Amino acid sequence: CASDEGLAKNIQYF.

About this clonotype: The junction differs from germline at one of its ends, possibly a read error. V usage is TRBV12-3 or TRBV12-4 and J usage is TRBJ2-3, with TRBD1 as a possible D gene (5 bases). The CDR3 has 15 residues. The CDR3 nucleotides read TGTGCCAGCACCTCGGACATGGCGCGCACAGATACGCAGTTTTTT. It codes for CASTSDMARTDTQFF.

This clonotype has only a few counts. V gene TRBV28 combines with J gene TRBJ1-6, with a weak D call TRBD1 (6 bases). The CDR3 length is 14 residues. Looked up from germline, CDR1 is MDHEN and CDR2 is SYDVKM. The germline V and J ends were trimmed by 6 bases and 5 bases, with 11 bases remaining between them. CDR3 sequence reads: CASRDGQNNSPLHF. The DNA for the CDR3 is TGTGCCAGCAGGGATGGACAGAATAATTCACCCCTCCACTTT.

This sequence joins TRBV7-9 and TRBJ2-7, with TRBD1 identical over 8 bases. CDR3 length equals 15 residues. Per the germline V gene, CDR1 is SEHNR and CDR2 is FQNEAQ (reference sequence). J lost 3 bases, V lost 5 bases, and 9 bases had no gene match. The CDR3, as DNA: TGTGCCAGCAGCCCAACTCAGGGGGCTAACTACGAGCAGTACTTC. Its protein product is CASSPTQGANYEQYF.

The chain uses TRBV29-1 and TRBJ2-1; TRBD2 agrees at 7 bases. In germline, CDR1 is SQVTM, CDR2 ANQGSEA. Trimming cost V 1 base and J 4 bases; bases outside gene matches: 13. There are 17 residues in the CDR3. CDR3 in DNA: TGCAGCGTTGAAGCCAGGAGCGGGGCCCCAGTTTACAATGAGCAGTTCTTC. Protein: CSVEARSGAPVYNEQFF.

This clonotype was seen many times. The chain links TRBV7-6 to TRBJ1-1, with a tentative D call TRBD1 (5 bases). Germline CDR1 and CDR2: SGHVS and FNYEAQ. This CDR3 spans 14 amino acids. Trimming cost V 7 bases and J 2 bases, with 14 bases left between them. CDR3 protein: CASTEGAENTEAFF. The DNA for the CDR3 is TGTGCCAGCACCGAAGGGGCGGAAAACACTGAAGCTTTCTTT.

This chain uses TRBV7-8 with TRBJ2-2, with TRBD2 identical over 7 bases. The CDR3 covers 17 residues. The V and J ends lost 5 bases and 6 bases, in that order; junction bases with no gene match: 15. In germline, CDR1 is SGHVS, CDR2 FQNEAQ. The CDR3 DNA sequence: TGTGCCAGCAGCCGGAGGGTAGTCGGGGGGAAGGCCGGGGAGCTGTTTTTT. Its protein is CASSRRVVGGKAGELFF.

V gene TRBV28 combines with J gene TRBJ2-3; D possibly uses TRBD1 or TRBD2 (5 bases each). Per germline, CDR1 MDHEN and CDR2 SYDVKM. Trimming shortened V by 6 bases and J by 0 bases, and 19 bases separated the two germline ends. This CDR3 spans 17 amino acids. CDR3 protein: CASSFSGTPPSTDTQYF. The CDR3 nucleotides are TGTGCCAGCAGCTTTTCCGGGACCCCTCCCAGCACAGATACGCAGTATTTT.

The chain joins TRBV11-2 to TRBJ2-4; 12 bases are a match to TRBD1. V gave up 3 bases and J gave up 3 bases; unmatched junction bases: 3. This CDR3 contains 16 residues. Germline assignment: CDR1 SGHAT and CDR2 FQNNGV. The CDR3 loop reads CASSFGTGGVKNIQYF. The CDR3 DNA reads TGTGCCAGCAGCTTCGGGACAGGGGGCGTCAAAAACATTCAGTACTTC.